The clone carrying this T cell receptor beta chain turned up a few times. TCRdb called the reads again in MiXCR, with one record for every CDR3 protein. The sample carries roughly 300,000 distinct CDR3 sequences, about 26% recorded once. This sample is part of a study of T cell repertoires in cytomegalovirus infection. The CDR3 is made up of 14 amino acids. CDR1 is PRHDT, CDR2 FYEKMQ, per germline (reference sequence). V lost 8 bases to trimming and J lost 5 bases, with 19 bases between them. This receptor was taken from a human donor in good health (CMV status not recorded). Some clones in this sample may be carry-over from other donors' samples. Sequenced: PBMCs. This rearrangement joins TRBV13 to TRBJ2-7, with unresolved D. The CDR3 loop is CASGPRRFGNEQYF. The CDR3 bases are TGTGCCAGCGGACCGCGGCGGTTCGGTAACGAGCAGTACTTC.